The subject of this entry is one TCR beta chain. TCRdb's table, derived via immunoSEQ multiplex PCR, lists solely in-frame clones and lacks some. The repertoire includes roughly 50,000 clones, more than 85% of them detected once, and 17% sits in the top ten. The CDR3 extends over 13 amino acids. Germline values: CDR1 MGHRA, CDR2 YSYEKL. V dropped 7 bases and J dropped 0 bases, with 9 bases sitting between them. This sample is drawn from a study of siplizumab effects on memory and regulatory T cells. V usage is TRBV4-1 and J usage is TRBJ1-1; D not resolved. This sequence was found in a human donor in good health. The sequencing sample was made of CD8+ T cells sorted from blood. The CDR3 loop reads CASISALNTEAFF. CDR3 nucleotides: TGCGCCAGCATTTCCGCATTGAACACTGAAGCTTTCTTT.